Below are 3 T cell receptor beta chains sequenced from a single sample in a study of T-cell reconstitution after alpha-beta-depleted transplantation in children. TCRbeta library preparation incorporated unique molecular identifiers. TCRdb recomputed calls from the PCR reads with MiXCR, one row per CDR3 protein. The sample consists of more than 200,000 distinct CDR3 sequences, roughly 25% of them appearing once. The source was PBMCs, collected before TCRalphabeta/CD19-depleted stem cell transplant. These receptors all come from a girl aged 2 to 10 with Fanconi anemia, due to receive a stem cell transplant.

The rearrangement uses TRBV4-2 and TRBJ2-2; TRBD1 matches 8 bases. The CDR3 runs 16 residues. V dropped 4 bases and J dropped 0; count of bases not matched to a gene: 4. Germline V gene data show CDR1 as LGHNA and CDR2 as YNFKEQ. This CDR3 is CASSRETGANTGELFF. The CDR3 coding sequence is TGTGCCAGCAGCCGTGAGACAGGGGCGAACACCGGGGAGCTGTTTTTT.

This clonotype appeared many times. CDR3 bases: TGCAGTGCCCGTGCGTCGGAGAATGAGCAGTTCTTC. Protein sequence: CSARASENEQFF. The chain links TRBV20-1 to TRBJ2-1, with D unclear. V lost 6 bases to trimming and J lost 7 bases, with 13 bases between them. Germline V gene lookup returns CDR1 DFQATT and CDR2 SNEGSKA (reference sequence). The CDR3 is made up of 12 amino acids.

The sample holds a few counts of this clonotype. The chain couples TRBV12-3 or TRBV12-4 to TRBJ2-3; 10 bases line up with TRBD1. The CDR3 runs 15 residues. V was clipped by 4 bases and J by 1 base; unmatched bases: 2. The CDR3 loop is CASSSGTGGTDTQYF. The CDR3 DNA is TGTGCCAGCAGTTCCGGGACAGGGGGCACAGATACGCAGTATTTT.